The table lists the clone carrying this T cell receptor (beta chain) with many counts. This entry is derived from a study of T cells in Graves' hyperthyroidism and ophthalmopathy. From RNA transcripts, TCR beta CDR3 regions were amplified. HTBI primers were used for first-round RT-PCR of the TCR CDR3. TCRdb re-derived calls from the multiplex PCR reads in MiXCR, one entry per CDR3 protein. The sample lists a few hundred thousand distinct CDR3 sequences; approximately 14% were seen once. The V end was cut by 2 bases, the J end by 2 bases, with 7 bases between. The CDR3 length is 13 residues. Per the germline V gene, CDR1 is SGHTA and CDR2 is FQGNSA.

This sequence joins TRBV7-2 and TRBJ2-7; D gene unclear. The specimen was blood. The source of this sequence is a woman aged 25 to 45 with Graves' hyperthyroidism. DNA for the CDR3: TGTGCCAGCAGCTTAATCGTCACCTACGAGCAGTACTTC. Protein product: CASSLIVTYEQYF.